The text below deals with one T cell receptor (beta chain). The target antigen is unknown. This may arise from a read error, as a much more abundant clone is one base away. The V gene's germline CDR1 is SGHRS and CDR2 YFSETQ. The CDR3 sequence is 13 residues long. A J-beta primer mix and a sample-barcoded 5' primer were used in a second PCR of roughly 7 to 12 cycles. TCRdb analysed the 5' RACE reads with MiXCR anew, one entry per CDR3 protein. The sample has around 850,000 distinct CDR3 sequences, around 36% seen once. This sample was taken from a study of blood T cells in healthy people across ages. Study-wide results and limits: With age, beta diversity per million T cells declined roughly linearly, significantly by 40. PBMCs went unsorted, and a conclusive naive versus antigen-experienced comparison was therefore prevented.

The sample comprised blood. This sequence originates from a young man in good health. The rearrangement uses TRBV5-1 and TRBJ2-7; D remains ambiguous. Near its end, the DNA agrees better with TRBJ2-1, so the J call may be wrong. CDR3 sequence reads: CACQTGSSYEQFF. The DNA of the CDR3 is TGCGCCTGCCAGACCGGGTCCTCCTACGAGCAGTTCTTC.